This paragraph covers one TCR beta chain sequence. Enrollment of patients from Seattle took place during active infection, with longitudinal follow-up. This sample stems from a study of blood T cell repertoires in COVID-19. The wider study: Researchers got acute and convalescent COVID-19 samples from the United States, Italy and Spain. T cells, B-cell-depleted T cells, or PBMCs supplied cDNA or gDNA.

The CDR3 totals 14 residues. Trimming at V came to 4 bases and at J to 8 bases, leaving 7 bases not matched to a gene. The germline V gene encodes CDR1 LGHDT and CDR2 YNNKEL (reference sequence). Measured with immunoSEQ multiplex PCR; TCRdb has only the in-frame clones, and not every one. The sample has approximately 300,000 clones; approximately 92% are singletons. The source of this sequence is a woman younger than 45 with COVID-19, enrolled during active disease. Sequenced input: peripheral blood. The V call is TRBV3-1 (or the pseudogene TRBV3-2), the J call TRBJ2-4; TRBD1 agrees at 8 bases. This chain's CDR3 is CASSPGQGRYIQYF. CDR3 DNA sequence: TGTGCCAGCAGCCCCGGACAGGGAAGATACATTCAGTACTTC.